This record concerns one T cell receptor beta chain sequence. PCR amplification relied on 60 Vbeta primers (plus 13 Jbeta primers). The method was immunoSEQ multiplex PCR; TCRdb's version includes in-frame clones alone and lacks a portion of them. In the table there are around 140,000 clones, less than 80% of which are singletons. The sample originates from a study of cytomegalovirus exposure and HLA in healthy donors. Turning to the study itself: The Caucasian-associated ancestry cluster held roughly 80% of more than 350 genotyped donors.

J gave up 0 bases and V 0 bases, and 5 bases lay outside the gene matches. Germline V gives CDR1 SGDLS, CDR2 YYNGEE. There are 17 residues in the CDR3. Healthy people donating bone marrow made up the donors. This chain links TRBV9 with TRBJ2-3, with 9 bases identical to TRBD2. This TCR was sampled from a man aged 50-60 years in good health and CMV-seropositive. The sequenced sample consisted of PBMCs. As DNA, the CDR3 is TGTGCCAGCAGCGTAGGTCTAGCGGGGACTAGCACAGATACGCAGTATTTT. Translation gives CASSVGLAGTSTDTQYF.